This TCR beta chain was documented in a study of cytomegalovirus exposure and HLA in healthy donors listed by TCRdb under 2017. Regarding the research as a whole: An earlier analysis of a few hundred of the donors reported 276 Gb of sequence data and approximately 120 million unique TCR beta sequences obtained from about 179 million T cells. An early release covering 500 to 750 HLA-typed donors comprised roughly 300 gigabases of sequencing data and some 79 million unique TCR sequences. Of the roughly 400 genotyped donors, roughly 80% fell in the genetic ancestry cluster associated with self-reported Caucasian donors. The study aimed to test whether signatures of past pathogen exposure could be identified by cataloging public T cell receptors. The study profiled the T cell repertoires of more than 500 subjects by immunosequencing and related them to cytomegalovirus serostatus. A separate validation cohort of roughly 110 different subjects was used in addition to the roughly 670-subject first cohort. The study combined high-throughput TCR immunosequencing, statistical association of individual TCRs with disease status, and machine learning to predict cytomegalovirus infection status. In a later analysis, previously published TCR beta repertoires from roughly 710 donors were re-analyzed and high-resolution HLA genotyping was added so that TCR occurrence patterns could be studied. The later analysis used no new phenotypic data to find candidate immune exposures, relying instead on TCR beta sequences and their occurrence across donors. An earlier analysis of 587 of the donors used high-throughput TCR beta sequencing to judge whether each TCR beta V gene segment behaved as functional or pseudogenic. Donor age, sex, ethnicity and CMV serostatus were collected together with the repertoire data. A later genetic analysis used genome-wide SNP genotypes for about 65% of the roughly 700 donors, treating that subset as a discovery cohort. Every discovery cohort repertoire had been produced on one sequencing platform. Both class I and class II loci were covered by HLA typing, at four-digit resolution. The number of donors typed differed by locus, with roughly 629-640 for A, B, C, DRB1 and DQB1, around 500 for DQA1, over 600 for DPA1, and 400 to 490 for DPB1. Because of strong linkage in the cohort, a handful of DR-DQ haplotypes were treated as single units for association and clustering. On average, roughly 240,000 unique TCR beta nucleotide sequences were sequenced per donor among a few hundred genotyped donors of the cohort, with roughly 18% of those sequences being non-productive.

Study-wide findings and limitations: When HLA alleles, especially DR and DQ, strongly co-occurred, attributing TCR associations to individual alleles was difficult. Some IMGT-functional V segments, including TRBV6-2 and TRBV6-3, could not be distinguished by the 87-base-pair reads and were therefore excluded. A later analysis found that most CMV-associated TCR beta chains appeared HLA-restricted, with HLA associations seemingly driven largely by CMV exposure. A further reported finding was that TCR beta sequences accurately predicted the HLA-A and HLA-B alleles for most subjects in the first cohort. According to the authors, the approach could potentially be generalized to other disease states and immunological phenotypes. In a later analysis, 16,951 TCR beta sequences were associated with specific HLA alleles at a false discovery rate of 0.05. Over 15 rarely observed V segments, including chromosome 9 orphons, were excluded from the earlier analysis of a few hundred of the donors because counts were too low. Sequencing depth was assumed to be roughly uniform across donors in the presence/absence analyses, though that assumption may not hold. Three of the identified cytomegalovirus-associated TCR beta chains were confirmed in vitro to be specific for cytomegalovirus antigens. A later analysis found that HLA-associated TCR beta chains were more clonally expanded and had lower generation probabilities than equally common non-associated chains. Across donors, most TCR sequences were observed very rarely, whereas some public TCRs were present in many individuals. In a later genetic analysis, a missense DCLRE1C variant was associated with V-gene and J-gene trimming of TCR beta chains, and the association was replicated in an independent cohort. The study listed 170 or so TCR beta chains as associated with cytomegalovirus. The sequencing pipeline was judged likely to have produced a cluster of highly shared sequence variants as a technical artifact. An earlier analysis of approximately 500 of the donors showed that most TCR beta V segments appeared in productive rearrangements either about 90% or about 30% of the time, which broadly matched IMGT annotations. HLA typing was unavailable for some donors at each locus, so association tests used only the typed subset. According to a later analysis, parvovirus B19, influenza, CMV and Epstein-Barr virus appeared linked to several top co-occurrence clusters. For the cohort, immune exposure information was limited to CMV serostatus. In a later analysis, the rate of TCR association differed among HLA loci, with DRB1 alleles having the most associated TCRs and HLA-C alleles having the fewest. According to a later genetic analysis, donors in an Asian-associated ancestry cluster had fewer N-insertions in productive TCRs than the approximately 650-donor mean. Correlated functional status among segregating V segments might reflect linkage disequilibrium, but an unknown experimental factor could not be ruled out. Only TCR beta chains were sequenced in this cohort, and the absence of alpha or paired-chain data limited detectable features. The classifier was reported to diagnose cytomegalovirus status with high specificity and sensitivity in both the original cohort and the validation cohort.

Taken from cysteine to phenylalanine, the CDR3 has 16 residues. Left in the record is the CDR3 DNA by itself, 48 bases read in frame from the first base. The germline V gene sets CDR1 to MDHEN and CDR2 to SYDVKM. Trimming at the junction amounts to 2 bases on V and 10 bases on J, and the germline ends lie 18 bases apart. Receptor libraries were prepared by the immunoSEQ multiplex PCR assay. For the multiplex PCR, a mixture combining 60 forward primers for TCR Vbeta segments and 13 reverse primers for TCR Jbeta segments was used. Amplification of the CDR3 region of rearranged TCR beta genes was performed with a multiplex PCR assay on genomic DNA. Amplified TCR beta libraries were sequenced as 87-base-pair reads on the Illumina HiSeq System. Concerning the study's data processing: In a later analysis, 77 million or so unique TCR beta chains were counted across the approximately 640 repertoires, and roughly 10 million of these chains were shared by at least two donors. A nearest-neighbor algorithm error-corrected the raw reads and collapsed the reads into unique sequences, merging closely related sequences to remove PCR and sequencing errors. V, D and J gene segments were assigned by aligning CDR3 sequences to IMGT reference sequences. Each retained sequence needed at least a six-nucleotide match to both a V gene segment and a J gene segment. A rearrangement counted as productive if the CDR3 had no stop codons and remained in frame with V and J, and every other rearrangement counted as non-productive. Following IMGT convention, CDR3 was defined as the stretch from the second conserved V-encoded cysteine up to the conserved J-encoded phenylalanine. The earlier analysis of about 590 of the donors excluded sequences that lacked an unambiguous match to a single V gene segment. An earlier analysis of some 500 of the donors classified V segments as functional when productive rearrangements were above 56.7% and as segregating when the standard deviation between donors was above 5%. To diagnose cytomegalovirus status from the catalog of TCR beta chain sequences, a statistical classification framework was built. V and J gene assignment, in a later analysis, came from comparing TCR nucleotide sequences with IMGT/GENE-DB human TR gene sequences. In a later analysis, CDR3 sequences and most-parsimonious VDJ recombination scenarios were assigned using the TCRdist pipeline. In a later analysis, every TCR beta chain was defined by the combination of its CDR3 amino acid sequence and its V-gene family, and reads without a unique V-gene family were dropped. In a later analysis, 450 to 600 highly shared, low-generation-probability nucleotide sequences were removed to address suspected cross-contamination and a sequencing artifact. For each public chain, a later analysis derived a clonal expansion index from normalized ranks of inferred template counts within each repertoire. In a later analysis, generation probabilities were computed with a VDJ recombination model fitted to out-of-frame rearrangements, and the resulting probabilities were checked against IGoR. Hypergeometric tests were used in a later analysis to score TCR-TCR, TCR-HLA and TCR-CMV co-occurrence, with a repertoire-size bias correction applied to the TCR pairs. To estimate false discovery rates, a later analysis permuted the HLA or CMV assignments 20 times. In a later analysis, co-occurring TCRs were grouped with DBSCAN, and TCRdist sequence similarity was added when clustering was performed within HLA-allele-positive subsets. Repertoires with fewer than 30,000 or more than 120,000 public chains were left out of co-occurrence clustering, as were a few repertoires with anomalous nucleotide sharing. TCRdb took this table from immuneACCESS and kept in-frame rearrangements with V and J called. Such tables lack part of the clones; where checked against another copy, unresolved V genes explain under half of the gap, and the rest is unexplained. For V, J and clone size, that table is used; D and trimming come from the DNA. This sample comprises about 150,000 clones, 77% of them detected only once. The top ten hold 3.5% to 5% of the sample.

In total, 666 healthy bone marrow donors made up the cohort. All cohort members were sampled while nominally healthy, although unrecorded immune exposures were likely present. The donor was CMV seronegative and belonged to the group of around 350 seronegative cohort members. A peripheral blood sample was collected from each donor, and TCR beta sequencing was performed on peripheral blood mononuclear cells. The Qiagen DNeasy Blood Extraction Kit was used to extract genomic DNA from the blood cell samples. Concerning this clone: Its cognate antigen has yet to be identified. Base qualities are not provided; no much larger clone lies one nucleotide away.

The receptor chain draws on TRBV28 and TRBJ1-6; TRBD1 is perhaps the D gene, given 6 matching bases. Material: PBMCs. The source is a male donor in good health and CMV-seronegative. DNA sequence: TGTGCCAGCAGTTTAAAGGGGGGAGGGTTTAGATCACCCCTCCACTTT. The encoded protein is CASSLKGGGFRSPLHF. The full variable domain, with segments outside the CDR3 supplied by the reference TRBV28 and TRBJ1-6 proteins, appears as DVKVTQSSRYLVKRTGEKVFLECVQDMDHENMFWYRQDPGLGLRLIYFSYDVKMKEKGDIPEGYSVSREKKERFSLILESASTNQTSMYLCASSLKGGGFRSPLHFGNGTRLTVT.